Sequencing of this T cell receptor beta chain was carried out in a study of human T cells and chemical hapten exposure. Study as a whole: Reading of the patch tests, which applied 0.01% DPC to the upper back, occurred at 6 days.

Time point here: patch test 2, 6 weeks after DPC sensitization. Regarding treatment: therapeutic diphenylcyclopropenone sensitization with weekly scalp DPC. Total RNA was extracted from unfractionated whole blood. The table lists this clonotype with a few counts. Within the library, unique molecular identifiers were attached to each individual cDNA molecule. Each CDR3 protein gets one entry after TCRdb re-called the RACE reads with MiXCR. The table shows some 150,000 distinct CDR3 sequences, with around 11% occurring only once. Sequenced here: whole blood, sampled in connection with sensitization to the hapten diphenylcyclopropenone (DPC). This TCR was recovered from a woman between 45 and 65 years old with alopecia areata. Some clones in this sample may be carry-over from other donors' samples.

CDR3 nucleotides: TGTGCCAGCAGTCCCTCGGGGGCCAAAAACATTCAGTACTTC. Its protein is CASSPSGAKNIQYF. The genes are TRBV6-2 or TRBV6-3 and TRBJ2-4, with a possible D match to TRBD2 (5 bases). V shed 5 bases and J shed 1 base, with 9 bases lying between them. Germline V gives CDR1 MNHEY, CDR2 SVGEGT. CDR3 length: 14 residues.